The next 31 T cell receptor beta chains were all read from a single sample in a study of shared clonotypes between healthy human individuals. Here immunoSEQ multiplex PCR was the method, and the copy in TCRdb shows in-frame clones only, minus some. The table lists approximately 350,000 clones, over 65% of them singletons. The sequenced sample consisted of memory CD4+ T cells sorted from blood. As for subset: CD45RA-negative fraction. These receptor sequences come from a man aged 30 to 45 in good health.

This chain uses TRBV19 with TRBJ1-1, with a possible D match to TRBD1 (5 bases). Germline V lookup: CDR1 LNHDA, CDR2 SQIVND (reference sequence). V lost 4 bases to trimming and J lost 11 bases, with 20 bases between them. The CDR3 is 14 residues long. The CDR3 DNA reads TGTGCCAGTAGTACTACAAGCGCCTTGGGACTTGCTTTCTTT. It codes for CASSTTSALGLAFF.

This clone appeared a few times. This sequence joins TRBV2 and TRBJ1-1; D possibly corresponds to TRBD1 (5 bases). V shed 2 bases and J shed 4 bases, with 14 bases lying between them. Germline V gene data show CDR1 as SNHLY and CDR2 as FYNNEI. CDR3 size: 15 residues. The CDR3 DNA follows: TGTGCCAGCAGTGAAAATCCAGGGTTGGGCACTGAAGCTTTCTTT. It specifies CASSENPGLGTEAFF.

The chain carries TRBV7-6 and TRBJ2-5, with D possibly TRBD2 on 7 matching bases. CDR3 length: 16 amino acids. V lost 5 bases and J lost 5, with 21 bases in between. In germline, CDR1 is SGHVS, CDR2 FNYEAQ. The CDR3 coding sequence is TGTGCCAGCAGCGGAACCGGGCGGGGGCTTGGGGAGACCCAGTACTTC. This encodes CASSGTGRGLGETQYF.

This rearrangement joins TRBV2 to TRBJ2-7; 8 bases agree with TRBD2. The germline V gene has CDR1 SNHLY and CDR2 FYNNEI. With 5 bases clipped from V and 7 bases from J, the junction kept 10 bases outside the gene matches. The CDR3 sequence is 14 residues long. CDR3 sequence: CASSKTSGAREQYF. Written as DNA, the CDR3 is TGTGCCAGCAGTAAAACTAGCGGAGCAAGGGAGCAGTACTTC.

This clone was counted a single time. The chain links TRBV5-1 to TRBJ2-1; maybe TRBD1 (7 bases). The CDR3 contains 15 residues. Germline CDR1 and CDR2: SGHRS and YFSETQ. Trimming left V 4 bases short and J 5 bases short, with 16 bases between. CDR3: CASSVEGARDNEQFF. The CDR3 DNA is TGCGCCAGCAGCGTGGAGGGGGCCAGGGACAATGAGCAGTTCTTC.

This sequence joins TRBV1 and TRBJ1-5; no check of the table's D call, TRBD1, against the DNA was made. TRBV1 is reported as a pseudogene. CDR3 length: 20 amino acids. The CDR3 loop is CTSSQDPGQEEIYSNQPQHF. CDR3 nucleotide sequence: TGCACCAGCAGCCAAGATCCGGGACAGGAAGAAATCTATAGCAATCAGCCCCAGCATTTT.

The sample holds a few counts of this clone. This chain connects TRBV9 to TRBJ2-2; possibly TRBD1 or TRBD2 for D (6 bases each). Germline loops: CDR1 SGDLS, CDR2 YYNGEE. The V and J ends lost 1 base and 4 bases respectively, with 14 bases between them. The CDR3 length is 16 residues. CDR3 loop: CASSVFSGAATGELFF. CDR3 nucleotide sequence: TGTGCCAGCAGCGTATTTTCGGGGGCCGCCACCGGGGAGCTGTTTTTT.

This clone was counted a single time. The chain is built from TRBV9 and TRBJ2-7, with D unclear. V lost 4 bases to trimming and J lost 1 base, with 15 bases between them. There are 15 residues in the CDR3. Germline V gives CDR1 SGDLS, CDR2 YYNGEE. The chain's CDR3 is CASSPRSTLSYEQYF. The CDR3 DNA is TGTGCCAGCAGCCCCCGCTCTACCCTTTCCTACGAGCAGTACTTC.

This clone has just one count. This sequence joins TRBV28 and TRBJ2-7; unclear D gene. The CDR3 runs to 13 residues. Trimming removed 8 bases at V and 0 bases at J, with 11 bases between. In germline, CDR1 is MDHEN, CDR2 SYDVKM. The CDR3 DNA sequence: TGTGCCAGCGGCAAAGGAAGCTCCTACGAGCAGTACTTC. Translating it yields CASGKGSSYEQYF. Full variable domain (outside the CDR3, taken from reference TRBV28 and TRBJ2-7): DVKVTQSSRYLVKRTGEKVFLECVQDMDHENMFWYRQDPGLGLRLIYFSYDVKMKEKGDIPEGYSVSREKKERFSLILESASTNQTSMYLCASGKGSSYEQYFGPGTRLTVT.

CDR3 region: CAISDFPDRDEQYF. CDR3 bases: TGTGCCATCAGTGACTTCCCCGACAGGGACGAGCAGTACTTC. The chain joins TRBV10-3 to TRBJ2-7; TRBD1 matches at 7 bases. The V gene end was trimmed by 3 bases and the J gene end by 5 bases; junction bases not matched to a gene: 7. CDR3 length: 14 residues. The V gene's germline CDR1 is ENHRY and CDR2 SYGVKD.

This rearrangement joins TRBV27 to TRBJ1-2, with 7 bases matching TRBD1. This CDR3 is 14 amino acids long. V shed 6 bases and J 3 bases; nucleotides not matched to a gene: 7. Germline V lookup: CDR1 MNHEY, CDR2 SMNVEV (reference sequence). The CDR3 nucleotides are TGTGCCAGCAGGGCACCCGGGACAGACTATGGCTACACCTTC. Protein: CASRAPGTDYGYTF.

The chain employs TRBV12-5 and TRBJ2-5, with D possibly matching TRBD2 (6 bases). Germline CDR1 is LGHNT and CDR2 is FRNRAP. The CDR3 covers 15 residues. Between the trimmed V and J ends, which lost 2 bases and 5 bases, there was a span of 15 bases. CDR3 loop: CASGLSRGSGETQYF. CDR3 in DNA: TGTGCTAGTGGTTTGAGCCGGGGGTCGGGGGAGACCCAGTACTTC.

The CDR3 loop is CASSSAVGPNSYEQYF. Here the CDR3 DNA reads TGTGCCAGCAGCTCCGCCGTTGGTCCGAATTCCTACGAGCAGTACTTC. V gene TRBV28 combines with J gene TRBJ2-7; no clear D gene. This CDR3 spans 16 amino acids. CDR1 and CDR2 from the germline V gene are MDHEN and SYDVKM. Trimming removed 6 bases from V and 1 base from J, with 19 bases in between.

The gene calls are TRBV7-6 and TRBJ2-3; 7 bases map to TRBD1. V gave up 6 bases and J gave up 0 bases; unmatched junction bases: 6. The CDR3 has 15 residues. The germline CDR1 and CDR2 sequences are SGHVS and FNYEAQ. CDR3 DNA: TGTGCCAGCAGTCGAACAGGGGCGAGCACAGATACGCAGTATTTT. It is translated as CASSRTGASTDTQYF.

The V call is TRBV5-1, the J call TRBJ1-3; D call uncertain. From germline, CDR1 is SGHRS and CDR2 YFSETQ. CDR3 length: 13 amino acids. V gave up 4 bases and J gave up 4 bases, with 9 bases separating them. CDR3 amino acids: CASSGNLGNTIYF. CDR3 bases: TGCGCCAGCAGCGGCAACTTGGGAAACACCATATATTTT.

This chain joins TRBV2 and TRBJ1-2; maybe TRBD1 (6 bases). In germline, CDR1 is SNHLY, CDR2 FYNNEI. The length of the CDR3 is 14 residues. Trimming removed 5 bases at V and 8 bases at J, with 18 bases between. The CDR3 bases are TGTGCCAGCAGTCGGACCGGGACCCAGGGGGGCTACACCTTC. Protein: CASSRTGTQGGYTF.

This chain connects TRBV7-3 to TRBJ2-1, with D possibly matching TRBD2 (6 bases). Germline CDR1 is SGHTA and CDR2 is FQGTGA. The CDR3 covers 13 residues. The V end lost 5 bases, the J end lost 4 bases, and 9 bases lay between the germline ends. In nucleotides, the CDR3 is TGTGCCAGCAGCCCCGGGGGTTACAATGAGCAGTTCTTC. Protein sequence: CASSPGGYNEQFF.

The rearrangement joins TRBV18 to TRBJ2-7; 9 bases fit TRBD2. The CDR3 runs to 15 residues. Trimming removed 2 bases from V and 7 bases from J; junction bases left unmatched: 9. Per the germline V gene, CDR1 is KGHSH and CDR2 is LQKENI. The CDR3 sequence: CASSPRREGTGEQYF. CDR3 DNA sequence: TGTGCCAGCTCACCAAGGCGGGAGGGGACGGGGGAGCAGTACTTC.

In its sample, this clone was seen a few times. The chain joins TRBV28 to TRBJ2-6; no reliable D call. Trimming shortened V by 6 bases and J by 1 base, and 10 bases separated the two germline ends. This CDR3 has 15 amino acids. Germline values: CDR1 MDHEN, CDR2 SYDVKM. The DNA for the CDR3 is TGTGCCAGCAGCGATATGGGGTCTGGGGCCAACGTCCTGACTTTC. It encodes CASSDMGSGANVLTF. The full variable domain, its missing parts supplied by reference TRBV28 and TRBJ2-6, is DVKVTQSSRYLVKRTGEKVFLECVQDMDHENMFWYRQDPGLGLRLIYFSYDVKMKEKGDIPEGYSVSREKKERFSLILESASTNQTSMYLCASSDMGSGANVLTFGAGSRLTVL.

The V and J genes are TRBV7-2 and TRBJ1-1; D unresolved. The CDR3 is 13 amino acids. From germline, CDR1 is SGHTA and CDR2 FQGNSA. V was cut by 5 bases and J by 9 bases, with 16 bases left in between. CDR3: CASSLRTGRQAFF. CDR3 coding DNA: TGTGCCAGCAGCCTACGTACCGGACGGCAAGCTTTCTTT.

The V and J genes are TRBV28 and TRBJ2-7, with D possibly matching TRBD1 (6 bases). The CDR3 is 13 amino acids. In germline, CDR1 is MDHEN, CDR2 SYDVKM. The V gene lost 8 bases and the J gene lost 5 bases, with 16 bases spanning the gap. CDR3 residues: CASQQGRPNEQYF. CDR3 DNA sequence: TGTGCCAGCCAACAGGGAAGGCCCAACGAGCAGTACTTC.

The V call is TRBV10-1, the J call TRBJ2-2, with a tentative D call TRBD1 (6 bases). The CDR3 sequence is 14 residues long. The V and J ends lost 6 bases and 0 bases respectively, with 8 bases between them. Germline V gene sequence: CDR1 WNHNN, CDR2 SYGVQD (reference sequence). CDR3 region: CASSGQPNTGELFF. The DNA for the CDR3 is TGCGCCAGCAGCGGACAGCCGAACACCGGGGAGCTGTTTTTT.

A single count supports this clone. This sequence joins TRBV11-3 and TRBJ2-2; a weak D match, TRBD2 (6 bases). V lost 5 bases and J lost 6, with 16 bases in between. There are 15 residues in the CDR3. Looked up from germline, CDR1 is SGHNT and CDR2 is YENEEA. The CDR3 region is CASSGGTGWSGELFF. In DNA form, the CDR3 reads TGTGCCAGCAGCGGAGGGACGGGGTGGTCCGGGGAGCTGTTTTTT.

The chain combines TRBV19 with TRBJ2-2, with D unclear. The CDR3 totals 14 residues. CDR1 and CDR2 from the germline V gene are LNHDA and SQIVND (reference sequence). The ends were cut back, 6 bases at V and 0 bases at J, with 8 bases in the middle. The CDR3: CASRHRSNTGELFF. CDR3 nucleotide sequence: TGTGCCAGTAGACACCGGTCGAACACCGGGGAGCTGTTTTTT.

This clone occurred a few times. Other DNA sequences in the sample encode the same CDR3. The genes are TRBV7-2 and TRBJ1-1; D uncertain. This CDR3 has 12 amino acids. Trimming stripped 6 bases from V and 1 base from J, with 6 bases between. The germline V gene encodes CDR1 SGHTA and CDR2 FQGNSA. CDR3 bases: TGTGCCAGCAGTTTCTCGAACACTGAAGCTTTCTTT. Protein product: CASSFSNTEAFF.

This clone was seen a handful of times. The rearrangement links TRBV19 to TRBJ2-7; D is possibly TRBD2 (5 bases). Trimming pared 6 bases from V and 3 bases from J, leaving 9 bases between. Per germline, CDR1 LNHDA and CDR2 SQIVND (reference sequence). There are 12 residues in the CDR3. The CDR3 protein is CASSQLGYEQYF. For the CDR3, the DNA is TGTGCCAGTAGCCAACTAGGCTACGAGCAGTACTTC.

The V and J genes are TRBV4-1 and TRBJ2-7, with 8 bases that match TRBD2. The CDR3 is made up of 20 amino acids. The V gene end was trimmed by 4 bases and the J gene end by 0 bases; junction bases not matched to a gene: 20. Germline-derived CDR1 and CDR2 are MGHRA and YSYEKL. CDR3 residues: CASSLKFTGDSGISSYEQYF. For the CDR3, the DNA is TGCGCCAGCAGCCTGAAGTTTACTGGGGATAGCGGGATATCCTCCTACGAGCAGTACTTC.

The rearrangement uses TRBV7-2 and TRBJ2-7; D is perhaps TRBD1 (6 bases). Germline assignment: CDR1 SGHTA and CDR2 FQGNSA. The V gene lost 5 bases and the J gene lost 2 bases, with 22 bases spanning the gap. The CDR3 is 17 amino acids. The CDR3 protein is CASSNRGSGTPTYEQYF. CDR3 DNA: TGTGCCAGCAGCAATAGGGGATCCGGGACACCTACCTACGAGCAGTACTTC.

A few counts support this clone. This CDR3 is also generated by other DNA sequences in the sample. This sequence joins TRBV7-6 and TRBJ2-1; D is ambiguous. Trimming removed 3 bases at V and 5 bases at J, with 8 bases between. This CDR3 spans 13 amino acids. In germline, CDR1 is SGHVS, CDR2 FNYEAQ. The CDR3 is CASSLATNNEQFF. In nucleotides, the CDR3 is TGTGCCAGCAGCTTGGCTACGAACAATGAGCAGTTCTTC.

This chain joins TRBV7-2 and TRBJ2-3; 8 bases line up with TRBD1. This CDR3 comprises 14 residues. In germline, CDR1 is SGHTA, CDR2 FQGNSA. V gave up 5 bases and J gave up 3 bases; unmatched junction bases: 4. The CDR3 coding sequence is TGTGCCAGCAGCCGGGACAGGAGAACAGATACGCAGTATTTT. Amino acids: CASSRDRRTDTQYF. The full variable domain, in which reference TRBV7-2 and TRBJ2-3 provide the parts outside the CDR3, is GAGVSQSPSNKVTEKGKDVELRCDPISGHTALYWYRQSLGQGLEFLIYFQGNSAPDKSGLPSDRFSAERTGGSVSTLTIQRTQQEDSAVYLCASSRDRRTDTQYFGPGTRLTVL.

This chain uses TRBV15 with TRBJ2-1, with D unclear. From germline, CDR1 is LNHNV and CDR2 YYDKDF (reference sequence). The V gene lost 0 bases and the J gene lost 16 bases, with 19 bases spanning the gap. The CDR3 has 14 residues. The CDR3 reads CATSRDPVRALSFF. DNA for the CDR3: TGTGCCACCAGCAGAGATCCGGTTCGGGCCCTTTCATTCTTC.